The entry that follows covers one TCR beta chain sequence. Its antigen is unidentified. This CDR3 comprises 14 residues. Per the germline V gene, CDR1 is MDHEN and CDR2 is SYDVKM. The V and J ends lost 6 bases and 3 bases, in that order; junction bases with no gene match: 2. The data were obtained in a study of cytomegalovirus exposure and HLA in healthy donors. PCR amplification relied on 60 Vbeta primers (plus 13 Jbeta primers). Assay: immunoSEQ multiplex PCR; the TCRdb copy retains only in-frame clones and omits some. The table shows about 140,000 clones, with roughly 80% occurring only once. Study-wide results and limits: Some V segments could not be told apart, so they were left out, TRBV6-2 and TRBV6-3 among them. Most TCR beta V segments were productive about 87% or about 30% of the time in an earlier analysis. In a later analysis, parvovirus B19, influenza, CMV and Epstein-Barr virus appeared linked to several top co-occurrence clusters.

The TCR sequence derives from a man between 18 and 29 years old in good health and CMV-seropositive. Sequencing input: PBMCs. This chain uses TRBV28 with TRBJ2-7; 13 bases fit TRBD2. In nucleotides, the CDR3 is TGTGCCAGCAGGCGGACTAGCGGGAGCTACGAGCAGTACTTC. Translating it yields CASRRTSGSYEQYF. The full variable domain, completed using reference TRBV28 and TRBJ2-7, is DVKVTQSSRYLVKRTGEKVFLECVQDMDHENMFWYRQDPGLGLRLIYFSYDVKMKEKGDIPEGYSVSREKKERFSLILESASTNQTSMYLCASRRTSGSYEQYFGPGTRLTVT.